Listed below are T cell receptor beta chains from one sample, sequenced in a study of T-cell memory formation after mild COVID-19. TCRdb itself ran the 5' RACE reads through MiXCR, one entry per CDR3 protein. Among about 38,000 distinct CDR3 sequences listed, 11% were seen once. Material: PBMCs or a T cell subset sorted from them (not recorded which). These TCRs come from a man in his late teens or twenties who had mild COVID-19 (a few samples of this study predate the infection). Cell type and time point are not known. Each CDR3 is given with its conserved first and last residue. A D gene is named only where the DNA matches it firmly. Size is stated for part of the rows, as once, few or many counts, or as a class when the clone is expanded.

.,TRBV5-1,.,TRBJ2-5,CASRFRAYQETQYF,TGCGCCAGCAGGTTCAGGGCGTACCAAGAGACCCAGTACTTC
TRBD2,TRBV5-1,many,TRBJ2-5,CASSQSRLAGYQETQYF,TGCGCCAGCAGCCAATCTAGACTAGCGGGGTACCAAGAGACCCAGTACTTC
TRBD1,TRBV10-3,many,TRBJ1-2,CAISVGTGAMDGYTF,TGTGCCATCAGTGTTGGGACAGGGGCTATGGATGGCTACACCTTC
TRBD2,TRBV3-1,few,TRBJ2-1,CASTRSSGGAVEQFF,TGTGCCAGCACCCGCTCAAGCGGGGGGGCCGTTGAGCAGTTCTTC
TRBD2,TRBV7-8,many,TRBJ2-1,CASRQGLAAYYNEQFF,TGTGCCAGCAGACAGGGACTAGCAGCCTACTACAATGAGCAGTTCTTC
.,TRBV24-1,many,TRBJ1-2,CATSRGTNYGYTF,TGTGCCACCAGTCGGGGGACGAACTATGGCTACACCTTC
.,TRBV20-1,many,TRBJ1-2,CSAQTGFYGYTF,TGCAGTGCTCAGACAGGCTTCTATGGCTACACCTTC
.,TRBV5-5,many,TRBJ1-3,CASSFEESSGNTIYF,TGTGCCAGCAGCTTTGAGGAAAGCTCTGGAAACACCATATATTTT
TRBD2,TRBV6-6,.,TRBJ2-5,CASSYSDGTRRAGVQETQYF,TGTGCCAGCAGTTACTCAGACGGGACTAGGCGGGCGGGTGTCCAAGAGACCCAGTACTTC
.,TRBV5-1,many,TRBJ2-5,CASSLGRKETQYF,TGCGCCAGCAGCTTGGGGAGGAAAGAGACCCAGTACTTC
TRBD1,TRBV3-1,.,TRBJ2-1,CASSQARDRVYNEQFF,TGTGCCAGCAGCCAAGCGCGAGACAGGGTTTACAATGAGCAGTTCTTC
TRBD1,TRBV7-2,many,TRBJ1-5,CASSPHRGRSNQPQHF,TGTGCCAGCAGCCCCCACAGGGGCAGGAGCAATCAGCCCCAGCATTTT
.,TRBV7-2,many,TRBJ2-7,CASSLGLENYEQYF,TGTGCCAGCAGCTTAGGGCTAGAGAATTACGAGCAGTACTTC
TRBD2,TRBV5-4,many,TRBJ2-3,CASSLGGGGGDTQYF,TGTGCCAGCAGCTTGGGTGGCGGGGGAGGAGATACGCAGTATTTT
.,TRBV12-3/TRBV12-4,many,TRBJ2-3,CASTATRGRTDTQYF,TGTGCCAGCACCGCGACGCGGGGACGCACAGATACGCAGTATTTT
.,TRBV7-3,.,TRBJ2-3,CASSQGWTSTDTQYF,TGTGCCAGCAGCCAGGGGTGGACTAGCACAGATACGCAGTATTTT
.,TRBV19,many,TRBJ1-6,CATAWRPYNSPLHF,TGTGCCACCGCGTGGCGCCCATATAATTCACCCCTCCACTTT
.,TRBV5-1,many,TRBJ1-4,CASSLAAATNEKLFF,TGCGCCAGCAGCTTGGCCGCGGCAACTAATGAAAAACTGTTTTTT
.,TRBV6-2/TRBV6-3,many,TRBJ1-5,CASSYSRSRVIGNQPQHF,TGTGCCAGCAGTTACTCGAGGAGTAGGGTCATCGGCAATCAGCCCCAGCATTTT
.,TRBV6-2/TRBV6-3,few,TRBJ2-1,CASSYYRLSSYNEQFF,TGTGCCAGCAGTTACTATAGGCTAAGCTCCTACAATGAGCAGTTCTTC
.,TRBV5-5,many,TRBJ2-1,CASSLAGYEQFF,TGTGCCAGCAGCTTGGCGGGTTATGAGCAGTTCTTC
.,TRBV5-5,.,TRBJ1-5,CASSLVEEGLGHF,TGTGCCAGCAGCTTGGTGGAAGAAGGGTTAGGGCATTTT
.,TRBV20-1,many,TRBJ1-1,CSATASGRGTEAFF,TGCAGTGCTACCGCTTCGGGTCGGGGCACTGAAGCTTTCTTT
TRBD1,TRBV7-2,many,TRBJ1-6,CASRDRGLTYNSPLHF,TGTGCCAGCCGGGACAGGGGGCTGACCTATAATTCACCCCTCCACTTT
.,TRBV9,many,TRBJ2-2,CASSVGTLNTGELFF,TGTGCCAGCAGTGTCGGGACACTAAACACCGGGGAGCTGTTTTTT
TRBD1,TRBV5-1,many,TRBJ1-1,CASSVGQDKNTEAFF,TGCGCCAGCAGCGTGGGACAGGACAAGAACACTGAAGCTTTCTTT
.,TRBV11-2,.,TRBJ1-2,CASSIPAGGYTF,TGTGCCAGCAGTATACCCGCCGGCGGCTACACCTTC
.,TRBV9,many,TRBJ2-5,CASSVGSGQETQYF,TGTGCCAGCAGCGTAGGGTCGGGTCAAGAGACCCAGTACTTC
TRBD1,TRBV29-1,few,TRBJ1-3,CSVASRGLGAGNTIYF,TGCAGCGTTGCCAGCAGGGGGCTTGGCGCTGGAAACACCATATATTTT
TRBD2,TRBV7-9,many,TRBJ2-1,CATTRGLASNEQFF,TGTGCCACGACCCGGGGACTAGCATCCAATGAGCAGTTCTTC
.,TRBV12-3/TRBV12-4,many,TRBJ1-5,CASSLMDRNQPQHF,TGTGCCAGCAGTTTAATGGATCGCAATCAGCCCCAGCATTTT
.,TRBV6-6,many,TRBJ2-5,CASSYPSGVAPVEETQYF,TGTGCCAGCAGTTACCCCTCCGGTGTCGCCCCGGTGGAAGAGACCCAGTACTTC
TRBD1,TRBV7-3,many,TRBJ1-1,CASSPGQGAEAFF,TGTGCCAGCAGCCCAGGACAGGGGGCTGAAGCTTTCTTT
TRBD1,TRBV5-1,many,TRBJ1-6,CASSQGQSSYNSPLHF,TGCGCCAGCAGCCAGGGACAGAGCTCCTATAATTCACCCCTCCACTTT
.,TRBV24-1,many,TRBJ2-5,CATSDQYQETQYF,TGTGCCACCAGTGACCAGTACCAAGAGACCCAGTACTTC
.,TRBV7-2,many,TRBJ1-2,CASSPTPYGYTF,TGTGCCAGCAGCCCGACCCCCTATGGCTACACCTTC
TRBD2,TRBV6-2/TRBV6-3,.,TRBJ2-7,CASSYSIREGYEQYF,TGTGCCAGCAGTTACTCGATCAGGGAGGGGTACGAGCAGTACTTC
TRBD2,TRBV4-2,many,TRBJ2-5,CASSQELAGGVEETQYF,TGTGCCAGCAGCCAAGAACTAGCGGGGGGAGTTGAAGAGACCCAGTACTTC
TRBD1,TRBV14,many,TRBJ2-6,CASSPWTGKSSGANVLTF,TGTGCCAGCAGCCCCTGGACAGGGAAGTCCTCTGGGGCCAACGTCCTGACTTTC
.,TRBV12-3/TRBV12-4,many,TRBJ2-3,CASSSSAGEADTQYF,.
.,TRBV10-3,many,TRBJ1-5,CAISGLGNQPQHF,TGTGCCATCAGTGGCTTGGGCAATCAGCCCCAGCATTTT
.,TRBV7-9,.,TRBJ2-1,CASSSRVNEQFF,TGTGCCAGCAGCTCTAGGGTCAATGAGCAGTTCTTC
.,TRBV2,many,TRBJ2-5,CASTRQTQETQYF,TGTGCCAGCACCAGACAGACCCAAGAGACCCAGTACTTC
.,TRBV20-1,many,TRBJ2-1,CSAKRTGGYNEQFF,TGCAGTGCTAAGCGGACTGGTGGGTACAATGAGCAGTTCTTC
.,TRBV6-6,many,TRBJ1-2,CAGLGDDYGYTF,TGTGCCGGACTAGGAGACGACTATGGCTACACCTTC
TRBD1,TRBV6-5,many,TRBJ1-1,CASSYRTGGGTEAFF,TGTGCCAGCAGTTACCGGACAGGGGGCGGCACTGAAGCTTTCTTT
.,TRBV4-2,many,TRBJ1-1,CASSQETGGITEAFF,TGTGCCAGCAGCCAGGAGACAGGTGGTATCACTGAAGCTTTCTTT
TRBD1,TRBV4-3,few,TRBJ2-1,CASSQDSGTGGNEQFF,TGCGCCAGCAGCCAAGATTCAGGGACAGGGGGCAATGAGCAGTTCTTC
.,TRBV10-3,many,TRBJ1-6,CAISGQGNSPLHF,TGTGCCATCAGCGGGCAGGGGAATTCACCCCTCCACTTT
.,TRBV7-9,many,TRBJ1-3,CATEWGSGNTIYF,TGTGCCACCGAATGGGGCTCTGGAAACACCATATATTTT